This T cell receptor beta chain was retrieved from a study of regulatory T cells in long-lasting Graves disease. General study findings and limits: TRBV28, TRBJ1-2 and TRBJ2-5 were favored in persistent disease.

This clonotype was detected ten times or more. What it binds is not known. Stated time point: newly diagnosed GD, antithyroid drugs for less than 3 months. The authors made the TCR library using RNA they extracted from PBMCs. According to the study, TCR beta libraries were built with iRepertoire HTBI primers and CDR3-region Arm-PCR. TCRdb re-derived calls from the multiplex PCR reads in MiXCR, one entry per CDR3 protein. This sample has a few hundred thousand distinct CDR3 sequences, with over 14% found just once. Germline lookup yields CDR1 MDHEN and CDR2 SYDVKM. V was shortened by 7 bases and J by 7 bases, with 16 bases between the two germline ends. The CDR3 extends over 14 amino acids. The same data also went into a second study, on T cells in Graves' hyperthyroidism and ophthalmopathy.

The chain joins TRBV28 to TRBJ1-4; D may be TRBD1 (5 bases). The source is a woman aged 40 to 49 with Graves disease. The sample in question was peripheral blood mononuclear cells (PBMCs), obtained at new diagnosis, from a patient treated with antithyroid drugs. CDR3 residues: CASMFPGPGEKLFF. The CDR3 nucleotides read TGTGCCAGCATGTTTCCGGGGCCGGGTGAAAAACTGTTTTTT.